This T cell receptor beta chain was sequenced during a study of CD8+ T cells in alopecia areata. The treatment: oral pan-JAK inhibitor, 5-10 mg twice daily. Following RNA extraction, reverse transcription yielded cDNA that acted as the sequencing template. The protocol was immunoSEQ multiplex PCR, while the TCRdb copy is restricted to in-frame clones and leaves out a portion. Of roughly 210,000 clones in the sample, approximately 47% are singletons; the top ten hold around 2.8%. This clone turned up a few times. Trimming cost V 2 bases and J 6 bases, with 15 bases left between them. This CDR3 comprises 15 residues. The germline V gene has CDR1 SGHDN and CDR2 FVKESK.

This clonotype was obtained from a human donor with alopecia areata. Sequencing was performed on CD4+ T cells sorted from blood, taken at approximately week 37, from a patient treated with tofacitinib. This chain uses TRBV14 with TRBJ2-3, with a possible D match to TRBD1 (6 bases). The CDR3 nucleotides are TGTGCCAGCAGCCAATCCGGGACATCCTCGGATACGCAGTATTTT. Its translation is CASSQSGTSSDTQYF.